A single sample is the source of the 30 T cell receptor beta chains below, sequenced in a study of PD-L1 blockade in urothelial cancer. Assay used: immunoSEQ multiplex PCR; TCRdb lists only in-frame clones, some missing. The sample lists about 120,000 clones; around 93% were seen once. Time point described: peripheral blood 6 weeks after treatment start. Sequenced here: PBMCs, sampled around atezolizumab (anti-PD-L1) treatment. These receptors were obtained from a man aged 60 to 69 with urothelial cancer.

The chain links TRBV9 to TRBJ2-3; D is uncertain. Germline V gene lookup returns CDR1 SGDLS and CDR2 YYNGEE. This CDR3 has 15 residues. Trimming removed 0 bases from V and 6 bases from J, with 14 bases in between. The CDR3 DNA reads as TGTGCCAGCAGCGTAGGTAGCAGTTTGGCGGATACGCAGTATTTT. This gives the protein CASSVGSSLADTQYF.

This clone has just one count. The gene calls are TRBV4-2 and TRBJ2-3; D is unclear. V lost 1 base and J lost 5, with 10 bases in between. Germline CDR1 is LGHNA and CDR2 is YNFKEQ. The CDR3 is 14 residues long. Here the CDR3 reads CASSQAAVKDTQYF. For the CDR3, the DNA is TGTGCCAGCAGCCAAGCCGCGGTAAAAGATACGCAGTATTTT.

The chain joins TRBV7-2 to TRBJ1-5, with TRBD1 matching over 10 bases. Germline CDR1 and CDR2: SGHTA and FQGNSA. This CDR3 spans 14 amino acids. V lost 1 base to trimming and J lost 6 bases; unmatched junction nucleotides: 0. The CDR3 reads CASSLGDRGQPQHF. The DNA for the CDR3 is TGTGCCAGCAGCTTAGGGGACAGGGGTCAGCCCCAGCATTTT. Combining the CDR3 with reference TRBV7-2 and TRBJ1-5 gives the whole variable domain GAGVSQSPSNKVTEKGKDVELRCDPISGHTALYWYRQSLGQGLEFLIYFQGNSAPDKSGLPSDRFSAERTGGSVSTLTIQRTQQEDSAVYLCASSLGDRGQPQHFGDGTRLSIL.

DNA for the CDR3: TGTGCCAGCAGTTTTTCGCGGGCGTCCTACAATGAGCAGTTCTTC. Protein sequence: CASSFSRASYNEQFF. J is TRBJ2-1 and V is TRBV28; D is possibly TRBD2 (5 bases). This CDR3 is built from 15 residues. Germline V lookup: CDR1 MDHEN, CDR2 SYDVKM. Trimming left V 3 bases short and J 1 base short, with 10 bases between.

The rearrangement uses TRBV30 and TRBJ1-5; 7 positions agree with TRBD1. From germline, CDR1 is GTSNPN and CDR2 SVGIG (reference sequence). The CDR3 covers 15 residues. V shed 1 base and J 1 base; nucleotides not matched to a gene: 4. The CDR3 protein is CAWSARQGSNQPQHF. As DNA, the CDR3 is TGTGCCTGGAGTGCCCGACAGGGCAGCAATCAGCCCCAGCATTTT.

The table lists this clone with a count of one. This rearrangement joins TRBV7-2 to TRBJ1-3, with D unclear. The CDR3 is 13 residues long. The V end lost 3 bases, the J end lost 2 bases, and 5 bases lay between the germline ends. Germline CDR1 is SGHTA and CDR2 is FQGNSA. CDR3 DNA sequence: TGTGCCAGCAGCTTGGGCCCTGGAAACACCATATATTTT. This translates into CASSLGPGNTIYF.

The rearrangement links TRBV2 to TRBJ2-5; D unclear. The CDR3 is made up of 13 amino acids. Trimming pared 4 bases from V and 5 bases from J, leaving 11 bases between. Germline V gene sequence: CDR1 SNHLY, CDR2 FYNNEI. The chain's CDR3 is CASSGSRSETQYF. The CDR3, as DNA: TGTGCCAGCAGTGGTAGTCGGAGCGAGACCCAGTACTTC.

This clone was recorded a few times. This CDR3 reads CASREDRGGGGYTF. CDR3 nucleotides: TGTGCCAGCAGGGAGGACAGGGGCGGCGGTGGCTACACCTTC. The gene calls are TRBV2 and TRBJ1-2; 9 positions match TRBD1. Germline V gene lookup returns CDR1 SNHLY and CDR2 FYNNEI. V dropped 6 bases and J dropped 7; count of bases not matched to a gene: 9. The CDR3 has 14 residues.

The chain recombines TRBV29-1 with TRBJ2-7; 7 bases agree with TRBD2. V dropped 4 bases and J dropped 0; count of bases not matched to a gene: 3. The germline gives CDR1 SQVTM, CDR2 ANQGSEA. This CDR3 has 13 amino acids. CDR3 sequence (DNA): TGCAGCGTTGCGAGCGGGGCCTCCTACGAGCAGTACTTC. As protein: CSVASGASYEQYF.

This chain uses TRBV4-2 with TRBJ2-5, with 10 bases that match TRBD2. The germline gives CDR1 LGHNA, CDR2 YNFKEQ. The ends lost 0 bases at V and 4 bases at J; junction bases unmatched: 5. The CDR3 is made up of 16 amino acids. CDR3 nucleotides: TGTGCCAGCAGCCAAGATTCTAGCGGGAGAGGAGAGACCCAGTACTTC. Amino acids: CASSQDSSGRGETQYF.

This clone was detected a few times. The chain recombines TRBV7-2 with TRBJ1-2; weak D call: TRBD1 (5 bases). V was cut by 5 bases and J by 4 bases, with 14 bases left in between. Germline assignment: CDR1 SGHTA and CDR2 FQGNSA. The CDR3 is 14 amino acids. The CDR3 DNA is TGTGCCAGCAGCGTTCAGGGTAATGGCTATGGCTACACCTTC. Its translation is CASSVQGNGYGYTF.

The chain is built from TRBV28 and TRBJ2-7; D is undetermined. The CDR3 loop spans 13 amino acids. Trimming removed 5 bases at V and 3 bases at J, with 11 bases between. Germline loops: CDR1 MDHEN, CDR2 SYDVKM. CDR3 region: CASSLPEYYEQYF. CDR3 sequence (DNA): TGTGCCAGCAGTCTCCCCGAGTACTACGAGCAGTACTTC.

This chain links TRBV4-1 with TRBJ2-3; 9 nucleotides align to TRBD2. The CDR3 is made up of 15 amino acids. Germline V CDR1 and CDR2: MGHRA, YSYEKL. J lost 4 bases, V lost 5 bases, and 7 bases had no gene match. Written as DNA, the CDR3 is TGCGCCAGCAGCGCCGGGACTAGCATCCCAGATACGCAGTATTTT. Translating gives CASSAGTSIPDTQYF.

The chain carries TRBV7-6 and TRBJ2-7; 9 positions match TRBD1. From germline, CDR1 is SGHVS and CDR2 FNYEAQ. Germline trimming cut 4 bases from V and 3 bases from J; bases unmatched to any gene: 7. This CDR3 contains 15 residues. For the CDR3, the DNA is TGTGCCAGCAGCTCATATCTGGACAGGGGCTACGAGCAGTACTTC. This gives the protein CASSSYLDRGYEQYF. The full variable domain, its missing parts supplied by reference TRBV7-6 and TRBJ2-7, is GAGVSQSPRYKVTKRGQDVALRCDPISGHVSLYWYRQALGQGPEFLTYFNYEAQQDKSGLPNDRFSAERPEGSISTLTIQRTEQRDSAMYRCASSSYLDRGYEQYFGPGTRLTVT.

CDR3 DNA: TGTGCCAGTAGCCCAGCCCCGGACAGTCGTCCGGATTCACCCCTCCACTTT. Translation: CASSPAPDSRPDSPLHF. V and J are TRBV19 and TRBJ1-6; weak D call: TRBD1 (6 bases). There are 17 residues in the CDR3. Trimming took off 6 bases at V and 8 bases at J, with 23 bases between the two ends. Germline CDR1 is LNHDA and CDR2 is SQIVND (reference sequence).

The chain couples TRBV27 to TRBJ2-7, with 7 bases lining up with TRBD2. The trim removed 5 bases at V and 3 bases at J, leaving 10 bases unmatched. Germline lookup yields CDR1 MNHEY and CDR2 SMNVEV (reference sequence). This CDR3 has 15 residues. The chain's CDR3 is CASSRGAGVRYEQYF. As DNA, the CDR3 is TGTGCCAGCAGTCGAGGGGCGGGGGTTCGCTACGAGCAGTACTTC.

The rearrangement joins TRBV9 to TRBJ2-2, with TRBD2 identical over 10 bases. Losses at the gene ends were 3 bases for V and 5 bases for J; bases not matched to a gene: 7. The germline gives CDR1 SGDLS, CDR2 YYNGEE. This CDR3 is 16 amino acids long. CDR3 region: CASSGLAGEKTGELFF. CDR3 DNA: TGTGCCAGCAGCGGTCTAGCGGGAGAGAAAACCGGGGAGCTGTTTTTT.

The chain combines TRBV11-3 with TRBJ2-3; weak D call: TRBD2 (5 bases). The CDR3 consists of 18 residues. Germline CDR1 reads SGHNT; CDR2 reads YENEEA. V was clipped by 1 base and J by 4 bases, with 21 bases between them. CDR3 protein: CASSLGSRIEEDSDTQYF. CDR3 DNA sequence: TGTGCCAGCAGCTTAGGTTCCCGGATAGAAGAGGACTCAGATACGCAGTATTTT.

The sample holds one count of this clone. The chain uses TRBV4-3 and TRBJ2-3, with D perhaps TRBD2 (7 bases). CDR3 size: 16 residues. Trimming took 2 bases from V and 6 from J, leaving 18 bases between them. Germline CDR1 LGHNA, CDR2 YSLEER. As DNA, the CDR3 is TGCGCCAGCAGCCAACGTGTTGGCGGGGGCATGGATACGCAGTATTTT. Residues: CASSQRVGGGMDTQYF.

The V gene is TRBV6-5, the J gene TRBJ1-1; D remains ambiguous. CDR3 size: 15 residues. Germline V gene sequence: CDR1 MNHEY, CDR2 SVGAGI. V lost 0 bases and J lost 1, with 9 bases in between. Here the CDR3 reads CASSYSLGRNTEAFF. CDR3 DNA sequence: TGTGCCAGCAGTTACTCTCTGGGCAGGAACACTGAAGCTTTCTTT.

The chain couples TRBV29-1 to TRBJ2-7; the D is unclear. The CDR3 extends over 12 amino acids. Germline V gene data show CDR1 as SQVTM and CDR2 as ANQGSEA. V lost 4 bases and J lost 3, with 10 bases in between. The CDR3 reads CSVAYTNYEQYF. The DNA for the CDR3 is TGCAGCGTTGCGTACACAAACTACGAGCAGTACTTC.

This clone was counted once. This chain links TRBV9 with TRBJ1-6; TRBD1 matches at 8 bases. V lost 4 bases to trimming and J lost 6 bases; unmatched junction nucleotides: 15. CDR3 length equals 18 residues. Germline V gene lookup returns CDR1 SGDLS and CDR2 YYNGEE. The CDR3: CASSSFHLVGQGNSPLHF. Written as DNA, the CDR3 is TGTGCCAGCAGCTCCTTCCACCTCGTAGGACAGGGTAATTCACCCCTCCACTTT.

The chain's CDR3 is CASSLGQAGTDTQYF. The CDR3 nucleotides read TGCGCCAGCAGCTTGGGACAGGCGGGCACAGATACGCAGTATTTT. The V call is TRBV5-1, the J call TRBJ2-3; D might be TRBD1 (6 bases). The CDR3 spans 15 residues. Germline V gives CDR1 SGHRS, CDR2 YFSETQ. Trimming stripped 0 bases from V and 1 base from J, with 9 bases between. The whole variable domain, filled in from reference TRBV5-1 and TRBJ2-3, reads KAGVTQTPRYLIKTRGQQVTLSCSPISGHRSVSWYQQTPGQGLQFLFEYFSETQRNKGNFPGRFSGRQFSNSRSEMNVSTLELGDSALYLCASSLGQAGTDTQYFGPGTRLTVL.

V gene TRBV11-2 combines with J gene TRBJ2-7, with TRBD1 matching 7 bases. From germline, CDR1 is SGHAT and CDR2 FQNNGV. Trimming took 2 bases from V and 4 from J; bases not matched to a gene: 8. This CDR3 region has 15 residues. The CDR3 DNA follows: TGTGCCAGCAGCTTATTGACAGGGAGCCAGTACGAGCAGTACTTC. This gives the protein CASSLLTGSQYEQYF.

The V and J genes are TRBV7-2 and TRBJ2-7, with 13 bases fitting TRBD2. Germline V gene lookup returns CDR1 SGHTA and CDR2 FQGNSA. This CDR3 region has 15 residues. V was clipped by 5 bases and J by 7 bases; unmatched bases: 8. CDR3 residues: CASSATAGLAGEQYF. The CDR3 DNA follows: TGTGCCAGCAGCGCCACGGCGGGACTAGCGGGGGAGCAGTACTTC.

As regards this clone: The identical CDR3 is also encoded by other nucleotide sequences in the sample. The rearrangement links TRBV7-2 to TRBJ2-5, with D unresolved. V was clipped by 0 bases and J by 5 bases, with 4 bases between them. Germline V gene sequence: CDR1 SGHTA, CDR2 FQGNSA. This CDR3 is built from 12 residues. For the CDR3, the DNA is TGTGCCAGCAGCTTAGCGCGGGAGACCCAGTACTTC. Encoded protein: CASSLARETQYF.

J is TRBJ1-1 and V is TRBV5-1, with D perhaps TRBD1 (6 bases). The CDR3 consists of 16 residues. CDR1 SGHRS and CDR2 YFSETQ come from the germline V gene. The V gene lost 3 bases and the J gene lost 0 bases, with 15 bases spanning the gap. The CDR3 sequence is CASSYISGQLNTEAFF. For the CDR3, the DNA is TGCGCCAGCAGCTACATAAGCGGACAGCTGAACACTGAAGCTTTCTTT.

This chain links TRBV14 with TRBJ2-5; 7 nucleotides line up with TRBD1. The V segment lost 1 base and the J segment 5 bases; nucleotides outside the gene matches: 4. The CDR3 extends over 14 amino acids. Germline values: CDR1 SGHDN, CDR2 FVKESK. This CDR3 reads CASSQGRGTETQYF. CDR3 nucleotide sequence: TGTGCCAGCAGCCAAGGCAGGGGGACGGAGACCCAGTACTTC.

The chain uses TRBV11-2 and TRBJ2-1, with 7 bases fitting TRBD2. CDR3 length: 16 amino acids. Germline values: CDR1 SGHAT, CDR2 FQNNGV. V trimming: 5 bases; J trimming: 10 bases; junction bases outside the gene matches: 17. The CDR3: CASSPLREGRRGEQFF. In nucleotides, the CDR3 is TGTGCCAGCAGCCCCTTGAGGGAGGGTCGGCGTGGAGAGCAGTTCTTC.

The chain combines TRBV11-2 with TRBJ2-7; TRBD1 matches 12 bases. The V and J ends lost 5 bases and 5 bases, in that order; junction bases with no gene match: 7. The CDR3 runs to 15 residues. The germline V gene encodes CDR1 SGHAT and CDR2 FQNNGV. The DNA for the CDR3 is TGTGCCAGCAGCGACCGGGACAGGGGGCATGACGAGCAGTACTTC. It codes for CASSDRDRGHDEQYF.